The rows below give T cell receptor beta chains drawn from one sample of a study of T cells in Graves' hyperthyroidism and ophthalmopathy. TCRdb reanalysed the multiplex PCR reads using MiXCR and keeps one entry per CDR3 protein. Among 690,000 or so distinct CDR3 sequences listed, around 20% were seen once. Sequencing input: blood. These TCRs come from a woman aged 45-60 years with Graves' hyperthyroidism that later progressed to Graves' ophthalmopathy. CDR3s include the opening cysteine and the closing phenylalanine or tryptophan. D genes are given only for firm matches. Size values are once, few and many counts, or a class for expanded clones, and some rows have none.

j_call: TRBJ2-6; d_call: -; v_call: TRBV7-2; clone_size: few; cdr3_aa: CASSTTGLLSGANVLTF; cdr3_nt: TGTGCCAGCAGCACGACAGGTCTACTCTCTGGGGCCAACGTCCTGACTTTC
j_call: TRBJ2-2; d_call: TRBD1; v_call: TRBV6-1; clone_size: few; cdr3_aa: CASRDRGWRDTGELFF; cdr3_nt: TGTGCCAGCAGGGACAGGGGATGGCGCGACACCGGGGAGCTGTTTTTT
j_call: TRBJ1-4; d_call: -; v_call: TRBV2; clone_size: many; cdr3_aa: CASGPQGHNEKLFF; cdr3_nt: TGTGCCAGCGGTCCTCAGGGGCATAATGAAAAACTGTTTTTT
j_call: TRBJ1-5; d_call: -; v_call: TRBV5-8; clone_size: many; cdr3_aa: CASSLAGGAGQPQHF; cdr3_nt: TGTGCCAGCAGCTTGGCCGGTGGGGCTGGCCAGCCCCAGCATTTT
j_call: TRBJ1-1; d_call: -; v_call: TRBV12-3/TRBV12-4; clone_size: many; cdr3_aa: CASSFRFVGGAMGTEAFF; cdr3_nt: TGTGCCAGCAGTTTTCGTTTTGTTGGGGGCGCAATGGGCACTGAAGCTTTCTTT
j_call: TRBJ1-5; d_call: -; v_call: TRBV9; clone_size: few; cdr3_aa: CASSVEGLSNQPQHF; cdr3_nt: TGTGCCAGCAGCGTAGAAGGGCTGAGCAATCAGCCCCAGCATTTT
j_call: TRBJ1-1; d_call: -; v_call: TRBV10-3; clone_size: -; cdr3_aa: CAIRQDGGRDTEAFF; cdr3_nt: TGTGCCATCAGGCAGGACGGGGGGCGCGACACTGAAGCTTTCTTT
j_call: TRBJ2-7; d_call: -; v_call: TRBV5-1; clone_size: many; cdr3_aa: CASSGGTGSSYEQYF; cdr3_nt: TGCGCCAGCAGCGGCGGGACGGGAAGCTCCTACGAGCAGTACTTC
j_call: TRBJ2-7; d_call: TRBD1; v_call: TRBV29-1; clone_size: few; cdr3_aa: CSVETGGYEQYF; cdr3_nt: TGCAGCGTTGAGACAGGGGGGTACGAGCAGTACTTC
j_call: TRBJ1-2; d_call: TRBD1; v_call: TRBV6-1; clone_size: many; cdr3_aa: CASSFDRELYGYTF; cdr3_nt: TGTGCCAGCAGTTTCGACAGGGAACTCTATGGCTACACCTTC
j_call: TRBJ1-3; d_call: -; v_call: TRBV7-6; clone_size: -; cdr3_aa: CASSLGGPRTISGNTIYF; cdr3_nt: TGTGCCAGCAGCTTAGGGGGGCCCAGAACGATCTCTGGAAACACCATATATTTT
j_call: TRBJ2-7; d_call: TRBD2; v_call: TRBV20-1; clone_size: few; cdr3_aa: CSVETSGSCEQYF; cdr3_nt: TGCAGTGTAGAGACTAGCGGCTCCTGCGAGCAGTACTTC
j_call: TRBJ1-1; d_call: -; v_call: TRBV12-5; clone_size: -; cdr3_aa: CASAKQGLNTEAFF; cdr3_nt: TGTGCTAGTGCCAAACAGGGCCTGAACACTGAAGCTTTCTTT
j_call: TRBJ1-2; d_call: -; v_call: TRBV7-9; clone_size: few; cdr3_aa: CASSSEARGGYGYTF; cdr3_nt: TGTGCCAGCAGCTCCGAGGCTCGGGGGGGATATGGCTACACCTTC
j_call: TRBJ1-5; d_call: -; v_call: TRBV10-2; clone_size: few; cdr3_aa: CASSEDFRGYSNQPQHF; cdr3_nt: TGCGCCAGCAGTGAGGATTTTAGGGGTTATAGCAATCAGCCCCAGCATTTT
j_call: TRBJ1-1; d_call: -; v_call: TRBV6-1; clone_size: many; cdr3_aa: CASNLGWGTEAFF; cdr3_nt: TGTGCCAGCAACCTTGGGTGGGGGACTGAAGCTTTCTTT
j_call: TRBJ2-1; d_call: TRBD2; v_call: TRBV7-7; clone_size: many; cdr3_aa: CASSPGTSGALYPYNEQFF; cdr3_nt: TGTGCTAGCAGCCCTGGGACTAGCGGGGCCCTGTACCCATACAATGAGCAGTTCTTC
j_call: TRBJ1-2; d_call: TRBD1; v_call: TRBV10-3; clone_size: -; cdr3_aa: CAISGTGANYGYTF; cdr3_nt: TGTGCCATCAGTGGGACAGGGGCTAACTATGGCTACACCTTC
j_call: TRBJ2-1; d_call: TRBD2; v_call: TRBV2; clone_size: many; cdr3_aa: CASRLLAGIYNEQFF; cdr3_nt: TGTGCCAGCAGACTACTAGCGGGGATATACAATGAGCAGTTCTTC
j_call: TRBJ2-7; d_call: -; v_call: TRBV19; clone_size: -; cdr3_aa: CASSIRAVSSYEQYF; cdr3_nt: TGTGCCAGTAGCATCCGGGCCGTGAGCTCCTACGAGCAGTACTTC
j_call: TRBJ1-4; d_call: -; v_call: TRBV25-1; clone_size: -; cdr3_aa: CASSEQTLGGEKLFF; cdr3_nt: TGTGCCAGCAGTGAACAGACACTTGGGGGCGAAAAACTGTTTTTT
j_call: TRBJ1-6; d_call: -; v_call: TRBV27; clone_size: -; cdr3_aa: CASSPPGGYNSPLHF; cdr3_nt: TGTGCCAGCAGTCCGCCCGGGGGTTACAATTCACCCCTCCACTTT
j_call: TRBJ2-4; d_call: -; v_call: TRBV29-1; clone_size: few; cdr3_aa: CSAEHVAKNIQYF; cdr3_nt: TGCAGCGCCGAACATGTAGCCAAAAACATTCAGTACTTC